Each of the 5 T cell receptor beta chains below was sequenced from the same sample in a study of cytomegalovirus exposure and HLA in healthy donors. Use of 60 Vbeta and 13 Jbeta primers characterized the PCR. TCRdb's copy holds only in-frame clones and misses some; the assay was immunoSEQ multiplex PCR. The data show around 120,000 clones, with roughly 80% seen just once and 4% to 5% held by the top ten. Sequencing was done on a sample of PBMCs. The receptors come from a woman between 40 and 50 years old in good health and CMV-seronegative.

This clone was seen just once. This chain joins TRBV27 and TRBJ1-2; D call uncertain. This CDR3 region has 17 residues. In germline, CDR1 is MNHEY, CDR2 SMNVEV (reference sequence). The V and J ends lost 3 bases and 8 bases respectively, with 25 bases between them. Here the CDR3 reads CASSFYSATEAARGYTF. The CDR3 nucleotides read TGTGCCAGCAGTTTTTATTCAGCGACCGAGGCTGCTCGGGGCTACACCTTC.

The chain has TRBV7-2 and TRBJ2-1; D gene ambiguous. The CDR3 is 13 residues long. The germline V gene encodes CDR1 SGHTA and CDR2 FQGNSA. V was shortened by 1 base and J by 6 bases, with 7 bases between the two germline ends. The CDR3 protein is CASSLGGPNEQFF. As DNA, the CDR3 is TGTGCCAGCAGCTTAGGCGGTCCCAATGAGCAGTTCTTC. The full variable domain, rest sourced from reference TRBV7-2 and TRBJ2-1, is GAGVSQSPSNKVTEKGKDVELRCDPISGHTALYWYRQSLGQGLEFLIYFQGNSAPDKSGLPSDRFSAERTGGSVSTLTIQRTQQEDSAVYLCASSLGGPNEQFFGPGTRLTVL.

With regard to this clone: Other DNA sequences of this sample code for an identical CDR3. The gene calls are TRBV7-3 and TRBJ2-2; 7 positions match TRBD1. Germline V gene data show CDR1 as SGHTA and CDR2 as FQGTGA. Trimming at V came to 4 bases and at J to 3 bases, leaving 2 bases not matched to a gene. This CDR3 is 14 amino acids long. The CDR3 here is CASSSGQHTGELFF. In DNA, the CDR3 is TGTGCCAGCAGCTCGGGACAGCACACCGGGGAGCTGTTTTTT.

The CDR3 loop is CASSLAPSGGAHEQYF. In DNA, the CDR3 is TGTGCCAGCAGCTTAGCGCCTAGCGGGGGGGCCCACGAGCAGTACTTC. V and J are TRBV7-6 and TRBJ2-7; the match to TRBD2 covers 12 bases. The CDR3 loop spans 16 amino acids. Trimming removed 0 bases from V and 5 bases from J; junction bases left unmatched: 5. The germline CDR1 and CDR2 sequences are SGHVS and FNYEAQ.

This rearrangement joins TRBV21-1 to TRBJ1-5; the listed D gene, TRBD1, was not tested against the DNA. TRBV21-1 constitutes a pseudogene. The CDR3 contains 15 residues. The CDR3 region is CASSKGAQSNQPQHF. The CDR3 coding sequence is TGTGCCAGCAGCAAGGGGGCACAGAGCAATCAGCCCCAGCATTTT.